This T cell receptor beta chain stems from a study of T cell repertoires in cytomegalovirus infection. Study background: It can be stated that public TCR beta signatures indicated CMV infection as well as a matching HLA type.

Concerning this clonotype: What it binds is unknown.

Overall study results and limits: Individuals carrying CMV plus the relevant HLA were identified by cumulative frequency of public TCR beta families. There were HLA-C-restricted CMV-specific TCR beta clonotypes dominating the ex vivo response.

Germline V gene lookup returns CDR1 DFQATT and CDR2 SNEGSKA (reference sequence). V was shortened by 5 bases and J by 6 bases, with 10 bases between the two germline ends. The CDR3 loop spans 11 amino acids. From the reads, TCRdb called clonotypes with MiXCR, one entry per CDR3 protein. The data hold approximately 500,000 distinct CDR3 sequences, with more than 15% observed a single time. This receptor was identified in a human donor in good health (CMV status not recorded). Some clones in this sample may be carry-over from other donors' samples. This chain uses TRBV20-1 with TRBJ1-2; D possibly corresponds to TRBD1 (5 bases). Sequenced input: CD8+ T cells from PBMCs. CDR3 bases: TGCAGTGCTTGGGACTGTGATGGCTACACCTTC. It yields the protein CSAWDCDGYTF.